This TCR beta chain came from a study of post-analysis software for immune sequencing data. Sequencing libraries made from TCR beta cDNA carried unique molecular identifiers. TCRdb analysed the PCR reads with MiXCR anew, one entry per CDR3 protein. This sample has some 260,000 distinct CDR3 sequences, with 30% to 45% found just once. This clonotype was recorded a few times. The clonotype was recovered from a girl aged 5 to 17 with multiple sclerosis. Sequencing was performed on blood.

The CDR3 region has the DNA TGTGCCAGCAGTTTGGGGGGGGCTAGGGCCGGGGAGCTGTTTTTT. Residues: CASSLGGARAGELFF. This chain links TRBV12-3 or TRBV12-4 with TRBJ2-2, with D possibly TRBD2 on 7 matching bases. The CDR3 spans 15 residues. V was pared by 3 bases and J by 6 bases, with 14 bases between.